This T cell receptor (beta chain) was captured by sequencing in a study of CD8+ T cells in alopecia areata. In the study overall: Oral tofacitinib, 5 to 10 mg twice daily, was given in an open-label trial.

Following RNA extraction, reverse transcription yielded cDNA that acted as the sequencing template. Measured with immunoSEQ multiplex PCR; TCRdb has only the in-frame clones, and not every one. Among 150,000 to 250,000 clones listed, roughly 60% were seen once. The treatment here: oral pan-JAK inhibitor, 5-10 mg twice daily. A few counts support this clone. The V end lost 0 bases, the J end lost 3 bases, and 9 bases lay between the germline ends. Germline-derived CDR1 and CDR2 are SGDLS and YYNGEE. This CDR3 has 14 amino acids. Sequencing used CD4+ T cells sorted from blood, obtained at week 24, from a patient treated with tofacitinib. This clonotype was sampled from a human donor with alopecia areata. The chain is built from TRBV9 and TRBJ1-1, with D hard to call. The CDR3 here is CASSVAGVDTEAFF. In DNA form, the CDR3 reads TGTGCCAGCAGCGTAGCCGGGGTAGACACTGAAGCTTTCTTT.